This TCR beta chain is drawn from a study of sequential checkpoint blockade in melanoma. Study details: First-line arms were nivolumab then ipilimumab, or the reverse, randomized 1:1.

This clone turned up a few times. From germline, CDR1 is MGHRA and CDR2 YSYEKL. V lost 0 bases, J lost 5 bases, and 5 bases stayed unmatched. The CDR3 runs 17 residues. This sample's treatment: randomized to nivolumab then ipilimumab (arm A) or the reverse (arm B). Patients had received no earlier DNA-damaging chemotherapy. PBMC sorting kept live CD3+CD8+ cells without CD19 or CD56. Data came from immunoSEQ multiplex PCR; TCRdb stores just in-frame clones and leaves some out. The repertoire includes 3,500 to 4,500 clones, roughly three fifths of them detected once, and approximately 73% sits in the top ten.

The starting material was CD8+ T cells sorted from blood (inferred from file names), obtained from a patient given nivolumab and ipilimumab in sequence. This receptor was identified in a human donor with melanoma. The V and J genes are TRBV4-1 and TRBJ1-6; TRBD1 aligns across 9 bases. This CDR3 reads CASSQEGTGRDNSPLHF. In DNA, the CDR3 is TGCGCCAGCAGCCAAGAAGGGACAGGGCGGGATAATTCACCCCTCCACTTT.